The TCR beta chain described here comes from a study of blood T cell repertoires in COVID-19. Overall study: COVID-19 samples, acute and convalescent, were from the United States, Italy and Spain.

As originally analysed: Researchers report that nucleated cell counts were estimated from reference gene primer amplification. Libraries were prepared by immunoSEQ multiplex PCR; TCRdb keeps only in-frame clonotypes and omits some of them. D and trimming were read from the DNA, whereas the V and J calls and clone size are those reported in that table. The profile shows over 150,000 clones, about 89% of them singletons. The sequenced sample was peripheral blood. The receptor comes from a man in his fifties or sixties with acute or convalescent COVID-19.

CDR3 DNA: TGTGCCAGCAGCCCCGATAGAGCGGGGGGCCCCGGGTACAATGAGCAGTTCTTC. Translated: CASSPDRAGGPGYNEQFF. V gene TRBV14 combines with J gene TRBJ2-1, with TRBD2 matching over 9 bases. Germline assignment: CDR1 SGHDN and CDR2 FVKESK. The CDR3 has 18 amino acids. V was clipped by 4 bases and J by 4 bases; unmatched bases: 14.